The 31 T cell receptor beta chains below come from one sample, sequenced in a study of control samples from healthy donors and cancer patients (dated by TCRdb to the early 2020s). Receptor libraries were prepared by the immunoSEQ multiplex PCR assay. Not all clones reach the TCRdb copy of this immuneACCESS table, which keeps in-frame sequences only. Checked studies attribute under half of the gap to unresolved V genes and leave the rest unexplained. This sample holds approximately 170,000 clones; about 90% were observed only once. Roughly 5% of the sample lies in the top ten. The material sequenced was blood. These receptors were collected from a woman aged 30 to 39 in good health.

This sequence joins TRBV6-5 and TRBJ2-7; 7 nucleotides agree with TRBD1. This CDR3 region has 14 residues. The V and J ends lost 6 bases and 4 bases, in that order; junction bases with no gene match: 9. In germline, CDR1 is MNHEY, CDR2 SVGAGI. The CDR3 nucleotides are TGTGCCAGCAGCCCGGGACAGCGGAGGTACGAGCAGTACTTC. This codes for CASSPGQRRYEQYF.

This rearrangement joins TRBV29-1 to TRBJ1-1, with D unclear. The CDR3 extends over 13 amino acids. CDR1 and CDR2 from the germline V gene are SQVTM and ANQGSEA. Trimming stripped 5 bases from V and 4 bases from J, with 14 bases between. CDR3 nucleotides: TGCAGCGTTTACGGCGGTTTGGGCACTGAAGCTTTCTTT. Translation: CSVYGGLGTEAFF.

A word on this clone: Other DNA sequences in this specimen translate into the identical CDR3. V and J are TRBV4-1 and TRBJ2-3; D gene uncertain. The V end was cut by 0 bases, the J end by 2 bases, with 6 bases between. In germline, CDR1 is MGHRA, CDR2 YSYEKL. The CDR3 covers 14 residues. For the CDR3, the DNA is TGCGCCAGCAGCCAAGAGAGCCCCACAGATACGCAGTATTTT. This gives the protein CASSQESPTDTQYF.

This sequence joins TRBV9 and TRBJ1-2; D is uncertain. V was pared by 4 bases and J by 8 bases, with 12 bases between. This CDR3 contains 12 residues. CDR1 is SGDLS, CDR2 YYNGEE, per germline. CDR3 DNA: TGTGCCAGCAGCCCCAGGTCCGGAGGCTACACCTTC. It translates to CASSPRSGGYTF.

The rearrangement joins TRBV19 to TRBJ1-1, with a weak D call TRBD1 (5 bases). This CDR3 spans 15 amino acids. The V end was cut by 9 bases, the J end by 1 base, with 18 bases between. Germline CDR1 LNHDA, CDR2 SQIVND (reference sequence). CDR3 residues: CASKWVEGRNTEAFF. The CDR3 DNA sequence: TGTGCCAGCAAATGGGTCGAGGGACGGAACACTGAAGCTTTCTTT. Supplemented by reference TRBV19 and TRBJ1-1, the full variable domain reads DGGITQSPKYLFRKEGQNVTLSCEQNLNHDAMYWYRQDPGQGLRLIYYSQIVNDFQKGDIAEGYSVSREKKESFPLTVTSAQKNPTAFYLCASKWVEGRNTEAFFGQGTRLTVV.

This clone was seen a few times. The V and J genes are TRBV10-3 and TRBJ1-2; 9 bases map to TRBD1. V lost 2 bases, J lost 4 bases, and 2 bases stayed unmatched. Germline CDR1 is ENHRY and CDR2 is SYGVKD. The CDR3 loop spans 14 amino acids. The CDR3 region is CAISEPDRGYGYTF. As DNA, the CDR3 is TGTGCCATCAGTGAGCCGGACAGGGGCTATGGCTACACCTTC.

The chain couples TRBV5-1 to TRBJ1-6; 9 positions agree with TRBD1. This CDR3 has 15 residues. The V gene end was trimmed by 4 bases and the J gene end by 7 bases; junction bases not matched to a gene: 6. The V gene's germline CDR1 is SGHRS and CDR2 YFSETQ. CDR3 protein: CASSQRGTGNSPLHF. DNA for the CDR3: TGCGCCAGCAGCCAACGCGGGACAGGGAATTCACCCCTCCACTTT.

The V call is TRBV7-8, the J call TRBJ2-2; D gene unclear. The CDR3 runs to 10 residues. Germline-derived CDR1 and CDR2 are SGHVS and FQNEAQ. Trimming cost V 7 bases and J 7 bases, with 4 bases left between them. The CDR3 sequence is CASTGGELFF. The CDR3 region has the DNA TGTGCCAGCACGGGCGGGGAGCTGTTTTTT. The full variable domain, with the rest looked up from reference TRBV7-8 and TRBJ2-2, is GAGVSQSPRYKVAKRGQDVALRCDPISGHVSLFWYQQALGQGPEFLTYFQNEAQLDKSGLPSDRFFAERPEGSVSTLKIQRTQQEDSAVYLCASTGGELFFGEGSRLTVL.

V and J are TRBV5-1 and TRBJ2-2; 12 bases fit TRBD1. J gave up 5 bases and V 4 bases, and 6 bases lay outside the gene matches. From germline, CDR1 is SGHRS and CDR2 YFSETQ. The CDR3 consists of 16 residues. The CDR3: CASSKGTGGDTGELFF. CDR3 nucleotide sequence: TGCGCCAGCAGCAAAGGGACAGGGGGCGATACCGGGGAGCTGTTTTTT.

V is TRBV2 and J is TRBJ1-4; D uncertain. V shed 4 bases and J shed 3 bases, with 3 bases lying between them. In germline, CDR1 is SNHLY, CDR2 FYNNEI. This CDR3 has 12 amino acids. The CDR3 bases are TGTGCCAGCAGTGGCGCTAATGAAAAACTGTTTTTT. Its protein is CASSGANEKLFF.

The genes are TRBV5-6 and TRBJ1-2; D possibly corresponds to TRBD1 (6 bases). Germline V gene sequence: CDR1 SGHDT, CDR2 YYEEEE. Trimming stripped 0 bases from V and 2 bases from J, with 14 bases between. This CDR3 has 16 amino acids. Written as DNA, the CDR3 is TGTGCCAGCAGCTTGGTTGGGGGCGGATCGAACTATGGCTACACCTTC. Residues: CASSLVGGGSNYGYTF.

The rearrangement joins TRBV13 to TRBJ2-2; D may be TRBD2 (5 bases). Per germline, CDR1 PRHDT and CDR2 FYEKMQ (reference sequence). V gave up 5 bases and J gave up 7 bases, with 14 bases separating them. This CDR3 spans 14 amino acids. The CDR3 sequence: CASSPRRVGGELFF. In DNA, the CDR3 is TGTGCCAGCAGCCCCCGGCGGGTGGGCGGGGAGCTGTTTTTT.

The V gene is TRBV3-1 (or the pseudogene TRBV3-2), the J gene TRBJ1-3, with 10 bases fitting TRBD1. J gave up 2 bases and V 4 bases, and 5 bases lay outside the gene matches. The CDR3 length is 16 residues. Looked up from germline, CDR1 is LGHDT and CDR2 is YNNKEL (reference sequence). The CDR3: CASSPRTGGPGNTIYF. The DNA for the CDR3 is TGTGCCAGCAGCCCCCGGACAGGGGGTCCTGGAAACACCATATATTTT.

The chain's CDR3 is CASSLDAVSTDEQYV. The DNA for the CDR3 is TGTGCCAGTAGTCTGGATGCGGTCTCAACGGACGAGCAGTACGTC. This sequence joins TRBV19 and TRBJ2-7; D gene ambiguous. Germline V gene lookup returns CDR1 LNHDA and CDR2 SQIVND (reference sequence). V gave up 5 bases and J gave up 5 bases, with 19 bases separating them. This CDR3 has 15 residues.

This clone was seen a single time. The chain couples TRBV9 to TRBJ2-1; maybe TRBD1 (7 bases). This CDR3 is 16 amino acids long. Per the germline V gene, CDR1 is SGDLS and CDR2 is YYNGEE. V shed 3 bases and J shed 6 bases, with 19 bases lying between them. The CDR3 sequence: CASSARGAAGVNEQFF. The CDR3 region has the DNA TGTGCCAGCAGCGCCAGGGGGGCGGCTGGGGTCAATGAGCAGTTCTTC.

The V and J genes are TRBV5-1 and TRBJ1-2; the D is unclear. This CDR3 is built from 14 residues. With 4 bases removed from V and 5 bases from J, the gap between germline ends came to 15 bases. Germline-derived CDR1 and CDR2 are SGHRS and YFSETQ. The CDR3 spells CASSIRTDGYGYTF. As DNA, the CDR3 is TGCGCCAGCAGCATACGGACGGACGGGTATGGCTACACCTTC.

V usage is TRBV14 and J usage is TRBJ1-2; 7 bases align to TRBD1. V dropped 1 base and J dropped 0; count of bases not matched to a gene: 5. The CDR3 sequence is 16 residues long. CDR1 is SGHDN, CDR2 FVKESK, per germline. The CDR3 DNA sequence: TGTGCCAGCAGCCAAGTGGGACAGCCAACTAACTATGGCTACACCTTC. Protein sequence: CASSQVGQPTNYGYTF.

V usage is TRBV10-1 and J usage is TRBJ2-3, with D unclear. In germline, CDR1 is WNHNN, CDR2 SYGVQD (reference sequence). CDR3 length: 14 amino acids. The V gene lost 5 bases and the J gene lost 1 base, with 10 bases spanning the gap. The CDR3 nucleotides read TGCGCCAGCAGTCCTAGACCCCGCACAGATACGCAGTATTTT. This codes for CASSPRPRTDTQYF.

This rearrangement joins TRBV3-1 (or the pseudogene TRBV3-2) to TRBJ2-5; 13 bases agree with TRBD2. CDR3 size: 17 residues. CDR1 is LGHDT and CDR2 is YNNKEL in the germline V gene (reference sequence). With 4 bases clipped from V and 5 bases from J, the junction kept 10 bases outside the gene matches. CDR3 sequence (DNA): TGTGCCAGCAGCCCTAGACTAGCGGGAGGTTTCGGGGAGACCCAGTACTTC. It translates to CASSPRLAGGFGETQYF.

The rearrangement uses TRBV5-1 and TRBJ2-2, with D perhaps TRBD2 (6 bases). V was trimmed by 1 base and J by 5 bases, leaving 18 bases between them. The CDR3 has 17 residues. Germline CDR1 reads SGHRS; CDR2 reads YFSETQ. The CDR3 protein is CASSLWTSAGQTGELFF. The CDR3 coding sequence is TGCGCCAGCAGCTTGTGGACGTCGGCGGGGCAGACCGGGGAGCTGTTTTTT.

The V and J genes are TRBV12-3 or TRBV12-4 and TRBJ1-2, with TRBD1 matching over 8 bases. This CDR3 comprises 13 residues. Unmatched junction bases numbered 4, after V lost 6 bases and J lost 4 bases. The CDR3 reads CASRPGTGYGYTF. In DNA form, the CDR3 reads TGTGCCAGCAGGCCCGGGACAGGCTATGGCTACACCTTC.

The rearrangement links TRBV2 to TRBJ1-1; unclear D gene. V gave up 7 bases and J gave up 0 bases, with 18 bases separating them. This CDR3 comprises 16 residues. The germline V gene has CDR1 SNHLY and CDR2 FYNNEI. The CDR3 DNA sequence: TGTGCCAGCACCTCCGAACAGATAAGGATGAACACTGAAGCTTTCTTT. It specifies CASTSEQIRMNTEAFF. Combining the CDR3 with reference TRBV2 and TRBJ1-1 gives the whole variable domain EPEVTQTPSHQVTQMGQEVILRCVPISNHLYFYWYRQILGQKVEFLVSFYNNEISEKSEIFDDQFSVERPDGSNFTLKIRSTKLEDSAMYFCASTSEQIRMNTEAFFGQGTRLTVV.

The table lists this clone with a count of one. The V call is TRBV10-3, the J call TRBJ2-7, with 7 positions matching TRBD2. Germline assignment: CDR1 ENHRY and CDR2 SYGVKD. The CDR3 covers 15 residues. The V segment lost 2 bases and the J segment 4 bases; nucleotides outside the gene matches: 8. In DNA, the CDR3 is TGTGCCATCAGTGAGACCCTAGCGGACTCATACGAGCAGTACTTC. Protein sequence: CAISETLADSYEQYF.

This chain links TRBV5-1 with TRBJ1-6; the match to TRBD1 covers 10 bases. The V gene end was trimmed by 0 bases and the J gene end by 7 bases; junction bases not matched to a gene: 7. The CDR3 extends over 17 amino acids. CDR1 is SGHRS, CDR2 YFSETQ, per germline. The CDR3 sequence is CASSLAEGTGANSPLHF. DNA for the CDR3: TGCGCCAGCAGCTTGGCCGAGGGGACAGGGGCCAATTCACCCCTCCACTTT.

This chain joins TRBV27 and TRBJ1-1; D unresolved. The CDR3 loop spans 13 amino acids. Germline V gives CDR1 MNHEY, CDR2 SMNVEV (reference sequence). V lost 3 bases to trimming and J lost 1 base, with 6 bases between them. The CDR3 coding sequence is TGTGCCAGCAGTTTGGAAGGGAACACTGAAGCTTTCTTT. This translates into CASSLEGNTEAFF.

The V and J genes are TRBV10-2 and TRBJ2-1; D is perhaps TRBD2 (7 bases). V was pared by 4 bases and J by 9 bases, with 19 bases between. The V gene's germline CDR1 is WSHSY and CDR2 SAAADI. This CDR3 comprises 15 residues. Here the CDR3 reads CASSGGGAVLSEQFF. DNA of the CDR3: TGCGCCAGCAGTGGAGGGGGGGCGGTTCTTAGTGAGCAGTTCTTC.

On this clone: Other DNA sequences in the sample encode the same CDR3. The chain employs TRBV27 and TRBJ1-5; TRBD1 might be the D (5 bases). V was clipped by 2 bases and J by 7 bases, with 9 bases between them. There are 13 residues in the CDR3. From germline, CDR1 is MNHEY and CDR2 SMNVEV (reference sequence). The CDR3 DNA reads TGTGCCAGCAGTTTAGGGGGTGGGCAGCCCCAGCATTTT. Its protein product is CASSLGGGQPQHF.

The rearrangement joins TRBV29-1 to TRBJ2-7; 14 bases line up with TRBD2. V lost 5 bases and J lost 6; bases outside the gene matches: 6. Looked up from germline, CDR1 is SQVTM and CDR2 is ANQGSEA. The CDR3 totals 14 residues. The CDR3 protein is CSVQAGTSGSEQYF. CDR3 sequence (DNA): TGCAGCGTTCAAGCTGGGACTAGCGGGAGCGAGCAGTACTTC.

The chain links TRBV30 to TRBJ1-1; D gene ambiguous. V dropped 0 bases and J dropped 8 bases, with 10 bases sitting between them. The CDR3 loop spans 12 amino acids. Germline-derived CDR1 and CDR2 are GTSNPN and SVGIG (reference sequence). The CDR3, as DNA: TGTGCCTGGAGTGTGCGGTCTGGGGAAGCTTTCTTT. Its protein is CAWSVRSGEAFF.

The genes are TRBV2 and TRBJ2-1, with D maybe TRBD1 (6 bases). Germline values: CDR1 SNHLY, CDR2 FYNNEI. The CDR3 sequence is 15 residues long. V lost 4 bases to trimming and J lost 6 bases, with 16 bases between them. CDR3 sequence: CASSGTDRRFNEQFF. The CDR3 DNA is TGTGCCAGCAGTGGGACGGACAGAAGATTCAATGAGCAGTTCTTC.

A few counts support this clone. The chain combines TRBV11-3 with TRBJ2-7, with D unclear. The CDR3 has 14 amino acids. The germline CDR1 and CDR2 sequences are SGHNT and YENEEA. V was trimmed by 1 base and J by 3 bases, leaving 10 bases between them. DNA of the CDR3: TGTGCCAGCAGCTTAGGCCCTCCCCTCTACGAGCAGTACTTC. Its translation is CASSLGPPLYEQYF.